The 18 T cell receptor beta chains below were found in one sample sequenced in a study of T-cell reconstitution after alpha-beta-depleted transplantation in children. Unique molecular identifiers were incorporated when the TCRbeta library was constructed. TCRdb reanalysed the PCR reads using MiXCR and keeps one entry per CDR3 protein. The sample yields 500,000 to 650,000 distinct CDR3 sequences, over 9.5% seen once. The source material was PBMCs, mostly from graft donor cells, sampled 180 days after TCRalphabeta/CD19-depleted stem cell transplant. These receptors all stem from a female patient aged 2-9 years who had a stem cell transplant for aplastic anemia, so the T cells may come from the graft donor.

This clonotype was counted only a few times. The rearrangement uses TRBV29-1 and TRBJ2-7, with a possible D match to TRBD1 (6 bases). Between the trimmed V and J ends, which lost 6 bases and 6 bases, there was a span of 21 bases. The CDR3 has 14 residues. From germline, CDR1 is SQVTM and CDR2 ANQGSEA. CDR3 sequence: CSVEPQGPGGEQYF. The DNA for the CDR3 is TGCAGCGTCGAACCACAGGGTCCTGGGGGCGAGCAGTACTTC.

The V call is TRBV24-1, the J call TRBJ1-2; no definite D call. CDR1 and CDR2 (germline): KGHDR, SFDVKD. This CDR3 region has 14 residues. V dropped 3 bases and J dropped 8 bases, with 15 bases sitting between them. CDR3 loop: CATSDEQRTVGYTF. The CDR3, as DNA: TGTGCCACCAGTGATGAGCAACGAACGGTGGGCTACACCTTC.

This clonotype has a handful of counts. V gene TRBV7-9 combines with J gene TRBJ1-5, with D unresolved. CDR3 size: 15 residues. Between the trimmed V and J ends, which lost 5 bases and 5 bases, there was a span of 16 bases. The V gene's germline CDR1 is SEHNR and CDR2 FQNEAQ (reference sequence). The CDR3 loop is CASSIDGDWDQPQHF. In nucleotides, the CDR3 is TGTGCCAGCAGCATAGATGGGGATTGGGATCAGCCCCAGCATTTT.

The table lists this clonotype with a few counts. The chain couples TRBV14 to TRBJ2-5; 7 nucleotides match TRBD1. The CDR3 has 16 residues. Germline CDR1 reads SGHDN; CDR2 reads FVKESK. The V and J ends lost 1 base and 4 bases, in that order; junction bases with no gene match: 9. The chain's CDR3 is CASSQVYPAGGETQYF. CDR3 nucleotides: TGTGCCAGCAGCCAAGTGTATCCCGCAGGGGGAGAGACCCAGTACTTC.

This clonotype has more than one count but fewer than ten. The J gene is TRBJ2-1, the V gene TRBV10-3; TRBD2 matches 7 bases. Germline CDR1 is ENHRY and CDR2 is SYGVKD. With V trimmed by 6 bases and J by 6 bases, 5 bases remained unmatched. This CDR3 contains 13 residues. Written as DNA, the CDR3 is TGTGCCATCAGACCAAGCGGGGCCAATGAGCAGTTCTTC. It yields the protein CAIRPSGANEQFF.

This chain joins TRBV18 and TRBJ2-1, with D maybe TRBD2 (7 bases). Germline V gene data show CDR1 as KGHSH and CDR2 as LQKENI. The CDR3 contains 14 residues. V lost 4 bases to trimming and J lost 8 bases, with 15 bases between them. In DNA form, the CDR3 reads TGTGCCAGCTCACGACTTCAGGGGAGGGATGAGCAGTTCTTC. Translation gives CASSRLQGRDEQFF.

At least ten counts were recorded for this clonotype. This chain joins TRBV7-2 and TRBJ2-2; possible D gene TRBD1, 5 bases. Trimming left V 3 bases short and J 5 bases short, with 13 bases between. Germline loops: CDR1 SGHTA, CDR2 FQGNSA. There are 15 residues in the CDR3. The CDR3 region has the DNA TGTGCCAGCAGCTTCAAAGGGGATTGGACCGGGGAGCTGTTTTTT. It encodes CASSFKGDWTGELFF.

This rearrangement joins TRBV10-3 to TRBJ2-5, with 10 bases identical to TRBD2. This CDR3 comprises 19 residues. After removal of 3 bases from V and 2 bases from J, the junction contained 15 bases not matched to a gene. Germline V CDR1 and CDR2: ENHRY, SYGVKD. The CDR3 is CAISDSPGLAKRGQETQYF. In nucleotides, the CDR3 is TGTGCCATCAGTGATTCCCCGGGACTAGCGAAAAGGGGTCAAGAGACCCAGTACTTC.

The rearrangement uses TRBV7-3 and TRBJ2-1, with 7 bases matching TRBD1. V gave up 5 bases and J gave up 14 bases; unmatched junction bases: 9. The CDR3 totals 12 residues. The germline V gene encodes CDR1 SGHTA and CDR2 FQGTGA. The CDR3 spells CASSLIGQVKFF. The DNA for the CDR3 is TGTGCCAGCAGCCTAATCGGACAGGTAAAGTTCTTC.

This clonotype has a handful of counts. This chain links TRBV11-2 with TRBJ2-2, with D perhaps TRBD1 (5 bases). V dropped 1 base and J dropped 6 bases, with 21 bases sitting between them. CDR1 and CDR2 (germline): SGHAT, FQNNGV. This CDR3 comprises 18 residues. The CDR3: CASSLVVYSGQGPGELFF. The CDR3 DNA reads TGTGCCAGCAGCTTAGTCGTTTACTCCGGGCAGGGCCCCGGGGAGCTGTTTTTT.

Note on this clonotype: One end of the junction does not line up with germline, which may come from a read error. The chain couples TRBV10-3 to TRBJ2-1; TRBD1 matches 9 bases. Germline V gives CDR1 ENHRY, CDR2 SYGVKD. The CDR3 loop spans 13 amino acids. This CDR3 is CAINEDRGNEQFF. The CDR3 bases are TGTGCCATCAATGAGGACAGGGGTAATGAGCAGTTCTTC.

J is TRBJ2-3 and V is TRBV20-1; D may be TRBD1 (6 bases). The CDR3 totals 15 residues. Germline values: CDR1 DFQATT, CDR2 SNEGSKA (reference sequence). V lost 5 bases and J lost 1, with 16 bases in between. CDR3 residues: CSALPTGSGTDTQYF. CDR3 nucleotides: TGCAGTGCTCTCCCGACAGGAAGCGGCACAGATACGCAGTATTTT.

Many counts were recorded for this clonotype. V usage is TRBV10-3 and J usage is TRBJ2-1; D perhaps matches TRBD2 (7 bases). The germline gives CDR1 ENHRY, CDR2 SYGVKD. The CDR3 loop spans 14 amino acids. V was clipped by 10 bases and J by 5 bases, with 18 bases between them. The CDR3 region is CATNWGGRDNEQFF. The DNA for the CDR3 is TGTGCCACAAATTGGGGGGGCCGGGACAATGAGCAGTTCTTC.

This clonotype was seen at least ten times. The rearrangement links TRBV7-9 to TRBJ2-7; possibly TRBD1 for D (5 bases). The germline gives CDR1 SEHNR, CDR2 FQNEAQ (reference sequence). The CDR3 spans 12 residues. The V gene lost 5 bases and the J gene lost 5 bases, with 10 bases spanning the gap. CDR3 nucleotide sequence: TGTGCCAGCAGCGTAAGACAGAACGAGCAGTACGTC. This codes for CASSVRQNEQYV.

This clonotype has only a few counts. As DNA, the CDR3 is TGCAGTGCCAAGGTTCCCGGGGAGCTGTTTTTT. Its protein is CSAKVPGELFF. The V and J genes are TRBV20-1 and TRBJ2-2, with D unresolved. Germline values: CDR1 DFQATT, CDR2 SNEGSKA (reference sequence). The CDR3 consists of 11 residues. V lost 6 bases and J lost 6, with 8 bases in between.

This chain joins TRBV6-2 or TRBV6-3 and TRBJ2-5; 12 bases map to TRBD2. The CDR3 spans 17 residues. The germline V gene has CDR1 MNHEY and CDR2 SVGEGT. With 5 bases clipped from V and 2 bases from J, the junction kept 9 bases outside the gene matches. This chain's CDR3 is CASSPGLLAGGQETQYF. The CDR3, as DNA: TGTGCCAGCAGTCCGGGTCTACTAGCGGGAGGACAAGAGACCCAGTACTTC.

The chain uses TRBV27 and TRBJ2-1; TRBD2 agrees at 11 bases. CDR3 length: 15 amino acids. After removal of 7 bases from V and 4 bases from J, the junction contained 6 bases not matched to a gene. Germline lookup yields CDR1 MNHEY and CDR2 SMNVEV (reference sequence). Here the CDR3 reads CASTSGTSGYNEQFF. The CDR3, as DNA: TGTGCCAGCACCTCAGGGACTAGCGGTTACAATGAGCAGTTCTTC.

This clonotype was observed a few times. The chain carries TRBV15 and TRBJ1-5; 11 bases are a match to TRBD1. Germline V lookup: CDR1 LNHNV, CDR2 YYDKDF (reference sequence). Losses at the gene ends were 0 bases for V and 7 bases for J; bases not matched to a gene: 5. There are 16 residues in the CDR3. The CDR3, as DNA: TGTGCCACCAGCAGAGATCGGGGACAGGGGGGGCAGCCCCAGCATTTT. Its translation: CATSRDRGQGGQPQHF.